The subject of this entry is one T cell receptor (beta chain). Sequenced by immunoSEQ multiplex PCR; TCRdb stores in-frame clones only, minus some. The repertoire holds almost 20,000 clones, with about four fifths as singletons. This sample was taken from a study of sequential checkpoint blockade in melanoma. The overall study: Arm A got nivolumab then ipilimumab; arm B the reverse, 1:1. Each arm's sequence ended with maintenance nivolumab.

CDR1 is SGHDT and CDR2 is YYEEEE in the germline V gene. The CDR3 has 15 residues. J gave up 1 base and V 4 bases, and 3 bases lay outside the gene matches. Treatment: randomized to nivolumab then ipilimumab (arm A) or the reverse (arm B). The TCR was taken from a human donor with melanoma. The chain joins TRBV5-6 to TRBJ2-2, with 8 bases aligning to TRBD1. Specimen: CD8+ T cells sorted from blood (inferred from file names), collected from a patient given nivolumab and ipilimumab in sequence. The CDR3: CASSPGQENTGELFF. The CDR3 bases are TGTGCCAGCAGCCCGGGACAGGAGAACACCGGGGAGCTGTTTTTT.